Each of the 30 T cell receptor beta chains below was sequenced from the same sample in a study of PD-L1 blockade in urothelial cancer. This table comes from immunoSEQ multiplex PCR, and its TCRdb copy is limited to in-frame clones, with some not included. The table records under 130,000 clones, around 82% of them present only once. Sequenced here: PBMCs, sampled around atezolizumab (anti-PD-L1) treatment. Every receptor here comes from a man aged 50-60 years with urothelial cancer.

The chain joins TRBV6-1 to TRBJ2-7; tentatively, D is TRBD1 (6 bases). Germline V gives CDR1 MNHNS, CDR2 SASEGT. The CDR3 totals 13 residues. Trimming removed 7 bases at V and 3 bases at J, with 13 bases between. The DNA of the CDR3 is TGTGCCAGCACCAGGTCAGGGGTCTACGAGCAGTACTTC. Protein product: CASTRSGVYEQYF.

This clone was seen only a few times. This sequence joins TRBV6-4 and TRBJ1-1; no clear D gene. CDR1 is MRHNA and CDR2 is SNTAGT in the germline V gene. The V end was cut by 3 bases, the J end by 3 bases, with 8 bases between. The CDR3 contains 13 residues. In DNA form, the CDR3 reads TGTGCCAGCAGTGAAGCCAGGTACACTGAAGCTTTCTTT. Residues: CASSEARYTEAFF.

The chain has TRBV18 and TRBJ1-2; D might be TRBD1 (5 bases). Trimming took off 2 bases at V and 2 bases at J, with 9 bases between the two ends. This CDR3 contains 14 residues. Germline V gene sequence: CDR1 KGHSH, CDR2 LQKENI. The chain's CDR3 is CASSPNPGNYGYTF. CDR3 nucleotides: TGTGCCAGCTCACCAAATCCAGGGAACTATGGCTACACCTTC.

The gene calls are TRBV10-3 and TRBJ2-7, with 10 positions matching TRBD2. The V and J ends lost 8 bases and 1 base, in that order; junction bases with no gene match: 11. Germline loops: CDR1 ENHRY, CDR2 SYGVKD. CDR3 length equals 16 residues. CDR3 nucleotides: TGTGCCATCTCTGGCACTAGCGGGACTTTATCCTACGAGCAGTACTTC. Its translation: CAISGTSGTLSYEQYF.

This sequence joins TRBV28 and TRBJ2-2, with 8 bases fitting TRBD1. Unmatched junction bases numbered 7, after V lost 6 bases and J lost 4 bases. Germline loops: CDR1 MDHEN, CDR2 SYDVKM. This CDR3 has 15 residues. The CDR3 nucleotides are TGTGCCAGCAGAACAGGACAGGGAACCACCGGGGAGCTGTTTTTT. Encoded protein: CASRTGQGTTGELFF.

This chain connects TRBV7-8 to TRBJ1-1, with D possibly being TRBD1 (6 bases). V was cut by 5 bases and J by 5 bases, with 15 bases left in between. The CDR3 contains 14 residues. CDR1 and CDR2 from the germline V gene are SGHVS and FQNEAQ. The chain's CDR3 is CASSQYREGTEAFF. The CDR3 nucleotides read TGTGCCAGCAGCCAATACAGGGAGGGGACTGAAGCTTTCTTT. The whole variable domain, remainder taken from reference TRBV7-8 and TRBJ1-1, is GAGVSQSPRYKVAKRGQDVALRCDPISGHVSLFWYQQALGQGPEFLTYFQNEAQLDKSGLPSDRFFAERPEGSVSTLKIQRTQQEDSAVYLCASSQYREGTEAFFGQGTRLTVV.

The CDR3 DNA sequence: TGTGCCTGGAGCGTACGGCGGGGGGCGTTTGGAAACACCATATATTTT. It encodes CAWSVRRGAFGNTIYF. The chain employs TRBV30 and TRBJ1-3, with D possibly being TRBD1 (6 bases). In germline, CDR1 is GTSNPN, CDR2 SVGIG (reference sequence). The V end was cut by 3 bases, the J end by 3 bases, with 18 bases between. The length of the CDR3 is 16 residues.

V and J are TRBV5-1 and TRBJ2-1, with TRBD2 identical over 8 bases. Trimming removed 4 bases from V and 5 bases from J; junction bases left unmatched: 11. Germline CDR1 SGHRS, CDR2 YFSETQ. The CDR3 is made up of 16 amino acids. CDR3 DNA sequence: TGCGCCAGCAGCGCTGGGGGGCTAGCGGGCCACAATGAGCAGTTCTTC. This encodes CASSAGGLAGHNEQFF.

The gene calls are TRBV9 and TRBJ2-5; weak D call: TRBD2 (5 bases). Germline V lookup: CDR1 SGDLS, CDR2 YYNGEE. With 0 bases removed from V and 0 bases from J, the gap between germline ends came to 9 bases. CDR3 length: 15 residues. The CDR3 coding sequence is TGTGCCAGCAGCGTAGACTCGGGGTACCAAGAGACCCAGTACTTC. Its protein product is CASSVDSGYQETQYF.

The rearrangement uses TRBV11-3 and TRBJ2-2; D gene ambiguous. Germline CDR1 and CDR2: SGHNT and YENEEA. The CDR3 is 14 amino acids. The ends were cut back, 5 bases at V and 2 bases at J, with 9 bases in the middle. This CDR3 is CASSETVNTGELFF. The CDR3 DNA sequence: TGTGCCAGCAGCGAAACAGTCAACACCGGGGAGCTGTTTTTT.

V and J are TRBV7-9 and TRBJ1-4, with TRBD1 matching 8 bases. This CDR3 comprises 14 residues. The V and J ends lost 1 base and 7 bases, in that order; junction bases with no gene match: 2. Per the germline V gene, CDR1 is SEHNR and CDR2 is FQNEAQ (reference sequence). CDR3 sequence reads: CASSLVGTGEKLFF. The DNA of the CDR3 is TGTGCCAGCAGCTTAGTGGGGACAGGTGAAAAACTGTTTTTT.

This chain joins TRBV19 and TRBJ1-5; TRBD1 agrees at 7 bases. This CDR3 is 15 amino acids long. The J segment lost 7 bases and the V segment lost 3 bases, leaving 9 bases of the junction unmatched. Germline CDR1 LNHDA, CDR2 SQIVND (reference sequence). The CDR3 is CASSIQGGGRQPQHF. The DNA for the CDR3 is TGTGCCAGTAGTATCCAGGGGGGAGGCAGGCAGCCCCAGCATTTT.

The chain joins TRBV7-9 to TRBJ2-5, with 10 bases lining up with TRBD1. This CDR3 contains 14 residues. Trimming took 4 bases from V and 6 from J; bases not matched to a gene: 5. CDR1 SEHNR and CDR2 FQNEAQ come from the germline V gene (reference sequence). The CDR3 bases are TGTGCCAGCAGCTCGGGACAGGGGATGAAGACCCAGTACTTC. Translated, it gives CASSSGQGMKTQYF.

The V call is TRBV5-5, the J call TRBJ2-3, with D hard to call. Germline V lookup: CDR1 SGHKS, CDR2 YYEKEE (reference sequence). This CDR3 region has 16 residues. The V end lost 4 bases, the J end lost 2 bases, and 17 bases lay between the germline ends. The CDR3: CASSLSVQMPTDTQYF. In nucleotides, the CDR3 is TGTGCCAGCAGCCTATCCGTACAGATGCCCACAGATACGCAGTATTTT.

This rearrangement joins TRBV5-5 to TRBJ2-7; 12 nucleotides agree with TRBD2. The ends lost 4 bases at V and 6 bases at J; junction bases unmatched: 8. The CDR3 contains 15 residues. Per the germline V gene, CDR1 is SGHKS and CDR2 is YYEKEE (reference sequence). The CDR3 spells CASSTRTSGTAEQYF. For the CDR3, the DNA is TGTGCCAGCAGCACCCGGACTAGCGGGACGGCCGAGCAGTACTTC. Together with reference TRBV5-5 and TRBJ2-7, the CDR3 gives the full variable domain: DAGVTQSPTHLIKTRGQQVTLRCSPISGHKSVSWYQQVLGQGPQFIFQYYEKEERGRGNFPDRFSARQFPNYSSELNVNALLLGDSALYLCASSTRTSGTAEQYFGPGTRLTVT.

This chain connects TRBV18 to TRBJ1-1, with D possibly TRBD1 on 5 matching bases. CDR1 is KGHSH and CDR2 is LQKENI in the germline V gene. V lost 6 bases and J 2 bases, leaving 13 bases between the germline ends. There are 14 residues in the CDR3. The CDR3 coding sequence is TGTGCCAGCTCGCAAAGCCAGGGCAACACTGAAGCTTTCTTT. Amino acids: CASSQSQGNTEAFF.

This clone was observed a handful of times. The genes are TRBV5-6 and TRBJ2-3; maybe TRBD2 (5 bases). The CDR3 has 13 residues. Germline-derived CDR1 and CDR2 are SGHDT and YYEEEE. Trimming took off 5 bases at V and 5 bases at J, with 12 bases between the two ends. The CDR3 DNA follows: TGTGCCAGCAGTATCCGGGGTATAGATACGCAGTATTTT. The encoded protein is CASSIRGIDTQYF.

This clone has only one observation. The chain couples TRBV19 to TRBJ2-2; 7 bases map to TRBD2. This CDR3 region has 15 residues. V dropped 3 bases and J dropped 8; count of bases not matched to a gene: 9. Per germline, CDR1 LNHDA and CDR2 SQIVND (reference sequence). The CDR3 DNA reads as TGTGCCAGTAGTATGCGGGGACTAATTACAGGGGAGCTGTTTTTT. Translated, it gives CASSMRGLITGELFF.

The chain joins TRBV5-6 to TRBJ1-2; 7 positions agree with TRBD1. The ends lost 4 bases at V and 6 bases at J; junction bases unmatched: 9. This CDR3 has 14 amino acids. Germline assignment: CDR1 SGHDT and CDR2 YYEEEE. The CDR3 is CASSTSDRSHGYTF. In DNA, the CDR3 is TGTGCCAGCAGCACCTCGGACAGGAGCCATGGCTACACCTTC.

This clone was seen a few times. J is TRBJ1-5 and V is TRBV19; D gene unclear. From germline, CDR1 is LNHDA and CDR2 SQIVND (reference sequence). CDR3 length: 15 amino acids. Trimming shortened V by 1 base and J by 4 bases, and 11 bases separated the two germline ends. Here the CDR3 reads CASSIGGGWNQPQHF. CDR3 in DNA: TGTGCCAGTAGTATAGGCGGCGGTTGGAATCAGCCCCAGCATTTT.

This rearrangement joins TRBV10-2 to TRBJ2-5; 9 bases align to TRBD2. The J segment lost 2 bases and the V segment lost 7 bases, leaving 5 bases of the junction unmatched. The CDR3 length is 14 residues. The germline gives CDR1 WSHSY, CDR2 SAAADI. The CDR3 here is CASISGSLQETQYF. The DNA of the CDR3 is TGCGCCAGCATTAGCGGGAGCCTTCAAGAGACCCAGTACTTC.

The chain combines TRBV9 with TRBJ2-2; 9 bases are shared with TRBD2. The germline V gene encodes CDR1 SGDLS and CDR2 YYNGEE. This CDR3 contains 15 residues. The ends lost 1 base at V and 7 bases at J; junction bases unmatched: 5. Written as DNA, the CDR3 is TGTGCCAGCAGCGTATTGGCGGGAGGGGTCGGGGAGCTGTTTTTT. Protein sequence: CASSVLAGGVGELFF.

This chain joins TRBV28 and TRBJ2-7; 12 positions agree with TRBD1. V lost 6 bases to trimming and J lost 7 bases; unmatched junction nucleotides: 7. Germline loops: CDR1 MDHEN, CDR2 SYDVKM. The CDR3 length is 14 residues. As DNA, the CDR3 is TGTGCCAGCAGGTCGGGACAGGGGGCGCGAGAGCAGTACTTC. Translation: CASRSGQGAREQYF. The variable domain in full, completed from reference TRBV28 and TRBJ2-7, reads DVKVTQSSRYLVKRTGEKVFLECVQDMDHENMFWYRQDPGLGLRLIYFSYDVKMKEKGDIPEGYSVSREKKERFSLILESASTNQTSMYLCASRSGQGAREQYFGPGTRLTVT.

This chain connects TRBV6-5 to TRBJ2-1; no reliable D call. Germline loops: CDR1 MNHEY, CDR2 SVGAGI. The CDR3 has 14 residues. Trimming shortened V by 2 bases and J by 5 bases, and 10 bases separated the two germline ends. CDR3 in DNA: TGTGCCAGCAGTTACCGCCAGAAAAACAATGAGCAGTTCTTC. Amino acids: CASSYRQKNNEQFF.

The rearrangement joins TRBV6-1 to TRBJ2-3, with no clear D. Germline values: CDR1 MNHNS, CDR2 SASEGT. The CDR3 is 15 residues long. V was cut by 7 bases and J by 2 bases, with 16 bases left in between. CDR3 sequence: CASTSILIATDTQYF. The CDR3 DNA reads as TGTGCCAGCACTTCAATCCTAATTGCCACAGATACGCAGTATTTT.

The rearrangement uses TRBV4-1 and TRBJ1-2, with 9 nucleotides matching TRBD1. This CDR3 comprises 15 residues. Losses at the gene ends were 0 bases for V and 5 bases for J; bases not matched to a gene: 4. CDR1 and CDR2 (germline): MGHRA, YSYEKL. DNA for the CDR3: TGCGCCAGCAGCCAAGAGGGACAGGGCATTTATGGCTACACCTTC. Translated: CASSQEGQGIYGYTF.

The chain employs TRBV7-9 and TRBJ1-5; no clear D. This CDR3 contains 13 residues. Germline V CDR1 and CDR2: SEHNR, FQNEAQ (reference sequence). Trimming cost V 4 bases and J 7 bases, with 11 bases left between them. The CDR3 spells CASSSPFGQPQHF. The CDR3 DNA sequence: TGTGCCAGCAGCTCGCCGTTCGGGCAGCCCCAGCATTTT.

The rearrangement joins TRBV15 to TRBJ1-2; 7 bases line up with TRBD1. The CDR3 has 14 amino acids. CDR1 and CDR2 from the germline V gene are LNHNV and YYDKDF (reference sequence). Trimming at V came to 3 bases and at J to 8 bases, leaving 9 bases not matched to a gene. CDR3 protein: CATSSDRVVNGYTF. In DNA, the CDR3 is TGTGCCACCAGCAGCGACAGGGTAGTGAACGGCTACACCTTC.

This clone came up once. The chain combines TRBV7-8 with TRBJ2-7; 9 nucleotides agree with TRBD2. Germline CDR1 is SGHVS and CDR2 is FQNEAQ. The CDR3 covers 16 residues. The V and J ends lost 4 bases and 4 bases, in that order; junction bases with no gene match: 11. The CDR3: CASSSPWTSETYEQYF. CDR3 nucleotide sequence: TGTGCCAGCAGCTCACCGTGGACTAGCGAAACGTACGAGCAGTACTTC.

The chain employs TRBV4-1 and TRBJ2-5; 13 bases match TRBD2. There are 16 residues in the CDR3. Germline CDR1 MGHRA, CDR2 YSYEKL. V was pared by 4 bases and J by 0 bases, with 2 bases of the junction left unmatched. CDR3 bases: TGCGCCAGCAGCCTGACTAGCGGGAGGTACCAAGAGACCCAGTACTTC. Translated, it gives CASSLTSGRYQETQYF.